One and the same sample provided the 10 T cell receptor beta chains below, sequenced in a study of blood T cells in healthy people across ages. With a J-beta primer mix and a sample-barcoded 5' primer, a second PCR ran 7 to 11 cycles. A single record per CDR3 protein comes from TCRdb applying MiXCR to the 5' RACE reads. Altogether 700,000 or so distinct CDR3 sequences are present, around two fifths being singletons, with the ten largest covering about 32%. The sample taken for sequencing was blood. The origin of the receptors is an older man in good health.

This chain connects TRBV3-1 to TRBJ2-6; D unclear. The CDR3 runs 13 residues. Germline CDR1 LGHDT, CDR2 YNNKEL (reference sequence). V lost 3 bases to trimming and J lost 3 bases, with 3 bases between them. The CDR3 region has the DNA TGTGCCAGCAGCCACGTTGGGGCCAACGTCCTGACTTTC. It translates to CASSHVGANVLTF. The entire variable domain, with the rest obtained from reference TRBV3-1 and TRBJ2-6, is as follows: DTAVSQTPKYLVTQMGNDKSIKCEQNLGHDTMYWYKQDSKKFLKIMFSYNNKELIINETVPNRFSPKSPDKAHLNLHINSLELGDSAVYFCASSHVGANVLTFGAGSRLTVL.

The V and J genes are TRBV12-3 or TRBV12-4 and TRBJ2-3; possibly TRBD2 for D (5 bases). Trimming left V 5 bases short and J 4 bases short, with 13 bases between. The length of the CDR3 is 14 residues. As DNA, the CDR3 is TGTGCCAGCAGTGGAAGAGGGCGTGCAGATACGCAGTATTTT. The encoded protein is CASSGRGRADTQYF.

J is TRBJ1-4 and V is TRBV18, with 9 bases matching TRBD1. Germline V gives CDR1 KGHSH, CDR2 LQKENI. There are 13 residues in the CDR3. The V gene end was trimmed by 4 bases and the J gene end by 8 bases; junction bases not matched to a gene: 2. In DNA, the CDR3 is TGTGCCAGCTCACGGGACAGGGAGGAAAAACTGTTTTTT. Translating it yields CASSRDREEKLFF.

The J gene is TRBJ2-4, the V gene TRBV28; 10 bases map to TRBD1. TRBJ2-5 explains the end of the DNA better; the J call may be wrong. The CDR3 loop spans 15 amino acids. CDR1 and CDR2 from the germline V gene are MDHEN and SYDVKM. The DNA for the CDR3 is TGTGCCAGCAGTTCAGTGACAGGGGGCCGGGAGACCCAGTACTTC. This gives the protein CASSSVTGGRETQYF.

This clonotype was observed a few times. The chain carries TRBV4-3 and TRBJ1-2, with 8 nucleotides matching TRBD1. The CDR3 is 18 amino acids. The trim removed 1 base at V and 7 bases at J, leaving 17 bases unmatched. The germline V gene has CDR1 LGHNA and CDR2 YSLEER. CDR3: CASSQAPVGGTGVSGYTF. The DNA for the CDR3 is TGCGCCAGCAGCCAAGCCCCCGTCGGGGGGACAGGAGTCTCTGGCTACACCTTC.

This clonotype occurred many times. The chain carries TRBV12-3 or TRBV12-4 and TRBJ2-3, with 9 positions matching TRBD1. V trimming: 5 bases; J trimming: 0 bases; junction bases outside the gene matches: 3. This CDR3 comprises 15 residues. CDR3 sequence reads: CASSPQGASTDTQYF. The CDR3 region has the DNA TGTGCCAGCAGTCCACAGGGGGCGAGCACAGATACGCAGTATTTT.

The chain carries TRBV11-3 and TRBJ2-1; TRBD2 matches 11 bases. Germline V gene sequence: CDR1 SGHNT, CDR2 YENEEA. Trimming removed 5 bases from V and 5 bases from J; junction bases left unmatched: 5. The CDR3 is 15 residues long. The CDR3: CASSPTSGRNNEQFF. As DNA, the CDR3 is TGTGCCAGCAGCCCCACTAGCGGGAGAAACAATGAGCAGTTCTTC.

The rearrangement uses TRBV19 and TRBJ2-1, with D possibly TRBD1 on 5 matching bases. Trimming cost V 7 bases and J 5 bases, with 15 bases left between them. Germline V gives CDR1 LNHDA, CDR2 SQIVND (reference sequence). The CDR3 covers 14 residues. CDR3 protein: CASKAPTVHNEQFF. The CDR3 coding sequence is TGTGCCAGTAAAGCCCCGACAGTACACAATGAGCAGTTCTTC.

Ten or more counts support this clonotype. The genes are TRBV6-1 and TRBJ1-4; TRBD1 matches at 8 bases. The germline CDR1 and CDR2 sequences are MNHNS and SASEGT. The ends lost 0 bases at V and 8 bases at J; junction bases unmatched: 8. The CDR3 is 16 amino acids. The CDR3 sequence: CASSEALQGAREKLFF. The CDR3 DNA reads as TGTGCCAGCAGTGAAGCGCTTCAGGGGGCGCGAGAAAAACTGTTTTTT.

As regards this clonotype: At one end, the junction sequence differs from germline, possibly due to a read error. The rearrangement joins TRBV6-5 to TRBJ2-7; D is possibly TRBD1 or TRBD2 (5 bases each). The V gene's germline CDR1 is MNHEY and CDR2 SVGAGI. This CDR3 contains 14 residues. This CDR3 reads CASKPGRGSYKQYF. DNA for the CDR3: TGTGCCAGCAAACCGGGACGAGGCTCCTACAAGCAGTACTTC.